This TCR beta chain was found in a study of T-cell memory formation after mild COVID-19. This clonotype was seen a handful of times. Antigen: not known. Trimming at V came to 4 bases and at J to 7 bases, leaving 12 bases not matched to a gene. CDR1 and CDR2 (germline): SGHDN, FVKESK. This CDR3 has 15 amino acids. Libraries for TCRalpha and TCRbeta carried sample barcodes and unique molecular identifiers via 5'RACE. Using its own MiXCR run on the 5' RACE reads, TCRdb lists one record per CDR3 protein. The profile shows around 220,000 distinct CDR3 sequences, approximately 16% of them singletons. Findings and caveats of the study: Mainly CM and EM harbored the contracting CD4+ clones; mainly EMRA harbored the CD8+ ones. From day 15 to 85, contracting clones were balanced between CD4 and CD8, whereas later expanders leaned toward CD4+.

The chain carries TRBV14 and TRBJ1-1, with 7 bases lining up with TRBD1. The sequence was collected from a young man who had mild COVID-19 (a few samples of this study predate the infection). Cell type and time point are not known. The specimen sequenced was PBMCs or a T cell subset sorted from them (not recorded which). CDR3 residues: CASSRNRGLSGEAFF. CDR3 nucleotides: TGTGCCAGCAGCCGCAACAGGGGCCTCTCCGGTGAAGCTTTCTTT.